The 24 T cell receptor beta chains given below trace back to one sample, sequenced in a study of cytomegalovirus exposure and HLA in healthy donors. PCR employed 60 Vbeta and 13 Jbeta primers. The method was immunoSEQ multiplex PCR; TCRdb's version includes in-frame clones alone and lacks a portion of them. The sample yields 100,000 to 150,000 clones, 75% to 90% seen once. The sequenced sample was PBMCs. Source of these receptors: a man aged 30-40 years in good health and CMV-seronegative.

The chain carries TRBV11-2 and TRBJ1-2, with TRBD1 as a possible D gene (5 bases). CDR3 length: 16 amino acids. With 3 bases removed from V and 7 bases from J, the gap between germline ends came to 21 bases. Germline V gives CDR1 SGHAT, CDR2 FQNNGV. The CDR3 DNA sequence: TGTGCCAGCAGCTTGGAGGGAGGGGCGACGACTATTGGCTACACCTTC. Protein: CASSLEGGATTIGYTF.

The chain uses TRBV7-9 and TRBJ1-2, with a tentative D call TRBD1 (5 bases). Germline V gives CDR1 SEHNR, CDR2 FQNEAQ (reference sequence). The CDR3 contains 14 residues. The ends were cut back, 4 bases at V and 5 bases at J, with 14 bases in the middle. This chain's CDR3 is CASSYGGETYGYTF. CDR3 DNA: TGTGCCAGCAGCTACGGAGGGGAGACTTATGGCTACACCTTC.

The CDR3, as DNA: TGTGCCAGCAGTGAACCCATCTCCTACGAGCAGTACTTC. Encoded protein: CASSEPISYEQYF. The rearrangement links TRBV25-1 to TRBJ2-7; the D is unclear. The CDR3 covers 13 residues. The germline CDR1 and CDR2 sequences are MGHDK and SYGVNS. V lost 2 bases and J lost 0, with 5 bases in between.

CDR3 DNA sequence: TGTGCCAGCAGTATAGCGGGAGGGCCCTCGTACGAGCAGTACTTC. This encodes CASSIAGGPSYEQYF. V is TRBV27 and J is TRBJ2-7, with 11 bases identical to TRBD2. Per germline, CDR1 MNHEY and CDR2 SMNVEV (reference sequence). V shed 5 bases, J shed 4 bases, and the junction held 7 bases outside the gene matches. The CDR3 has 15 residues.

The chain is built from TRBV28 and TRBJ1-2; D is possibly TRBD1 (6 bases). Trimming left V 8 bases short and J 7 bases short, with 14 bases between. CDR1 MDHEN and CDR2 SYDVKM come from the germline V gene. CDR3 length: 12 amino acids. The CDR3 coding sequence is TGTGCCAGCCGAAGGGGGGGAGGTGGCTACACCTTC. This gives the protein CASRRGGGGYTF.

The CDR3 nucleotides read TGTGCCAGCAGTACCGTGGAGGGGACCGGGGAGCTGTTTTTT. It yields the protein CASSTVEGTGELFF. This chain links TRBV11-2 with TRBJ2-2; maybe TRBD2 (6 bases). CDR3 length: 14 residues. CDR1 is SGHAT and CDR2 is FQNNGV in the germline V gene. The V end lost 6 bases, the J end lost 5 bases, and 13 bases lay between the germline ends.

This chain links TRBV12-5 with TRBJ2-7; 10 bases agree with TRBD2. Germline CDR1 LGHNT, CDR2 FRNRAP. The CDR3 runs 15 residues. The V gene end was trimmed by 4 bases and the J gene end by 9 bases; junction bases not matched to a gene: 12. CDR3 bases: TGTGCTAGTGGTTCCTCAGCGGGAGGGCCTAGTGGGCAGTACTTC. This codes for CASGSSAGGPSGQYF.

This clone came up once. The chain employs TRBV2 and TRBJ1-2; weak D call: TRBD1 (5 bases). V lost 2 bases and J 7 bases, leaving 11 bases between the germline ends. CDR1 and CDR2 (germline): SNHLY, FYNNEI. The CDR3 contains 13 residues. CDR3 residues: CASSEPGWTGYTF. The CDR3 nucleotides are TGTGCCAGCAGTGAACCAGGGTGGACTGGCTACACCTTC.

With respect to this clone: One end of the junction fails to match germline, which may point to a read error. The V gene is TRBV29-1, the J gene TRBJ2-1, with unresolved D. The germline gives CDR1 SQVTM, CDR2 ANQGSEA. This CDR3 spans 11 amino acids. CDR3 bases: TGCAGCGTTGTGTTGACTCGCTACGAGATCTTC. Translated, it gives CSVVLTRYEIF.

V gene TRBV5-4 combines with J gene TRBJ2-1; 12 bases are shared with TRBD2. Germline assignment: CDR1 SGHNT and CDR2 YYREEE (reference sequence). This CDR3 has 18 amino acids. Trimming at V came to 2 bases and at J to 8 bases, leaving 14 bases not matched to a gene. The CDR3 DNA reads as TGTGCCAGCAGCTTTGACAGGGTGACTAGCGGGAGAGTCGATGAGCAGTTCTTC. It codes for CASSFDRVTSGRVDEQFF.

The CDR3 DNA sequence: TGTGCCAGCAGCCGAGACAGGGCTGGAAACACCATATATTTT. Translating it yields CASSRDRAGNTIYF. The chain links TRBV14 to TRBJ1-3, with TRBD1 matching 7 bases. V lost 4 bases, J lost 2 bases, and 2 bases stayed unmatched. CDR1 is SGHDN, CDR2 FVKESK, per germline. CDR3 length: 14 amino acids.

CDR3 bases: TGTGCCAGCAGCCGAGGAATTAACTATGGCTACACCTTC. This encodes CASSRGINYGYTF. The chain links TRBV6-4 to TRBJ1-2; D gene uncertain. This CDR3 is built from 13 residues. Germline CDR1 is MRHNA and CDR2 is SNTAGT. The V and J ends lost 6 bases and 1 base respectively, with 9 bases between them.

Concerning this clone itself: A junction end diverges from the germline sequence, so it may reflect a read error. V is TRBV29-1 and J is TRBJ1-2; TRBD1 matches 8 bases. CDR3 length equals 13 residues. From germline, CDR1 is SQVTM and CDR2 ANQGSEA. DNA for the CDR3: TGCAGCGTTGAAAGGCCAGGGGGCTATGGCTACCCCTTC. Its protein is CSVERPGGYGYPF. Filled out from reference TRBV29-1 and TRBJ1-2, the complete variable domain reads SAVISQKPSRDICQRGTSLTIQCQVDSQVTMMFWYRQQPGQSLTLIATANQGSEATYESGFVIDKFPISRPNLTFSTLTVSNMSPEDSSIYLCSVERPGGYGYPFGSGTRLTVV.

In nucleotides, the CDR3 is TGTGCTAGTGGCCCCGGGGCCAGCGGGTGGTATGAGCAGTTCTTC. Translation: CASGPGASGWYEQFF. The J gene is TRBJ2-1, the V gene TRBV12-5, with D possibly matching TRBD2 (6 bases). V was pared by 6 bases and J by 8 bases, with 20 bases between. The germline CDR1 and CDR2 sequences are LGHNT and FRNRAP. The CDR3 runs to 15 residues.

In its sample, this clone was seen a few times. The chain joins TRBV15 to TRBJ2-7; TRBD2 matches 7 bases. The V gene end was trimmed by 2 bases and the J gene end by 5 bases; junction bases not matched to a gene: 6. The CDR3 runs 14 residues. Germline V CDR1 and CDR2: LNHNV, YYDKDF (reference sequence). The CDR3 is CATSRRGRGNEQYF. Written as DNA, the CDR3 is TGTGCCACCAGCAGAAGAGGGCGGGGGAACGAGCAGTACTTC.

The chain combines TRBV7-3 with TRBJ2-1; D may be TRBD1 (6 bases). CDR1 is SGHTA, CDR2 FQGTGA, per germline. Trimming stripped 2 bases from V and 9 bases from J, with 20 bases between. This CDR3 is 16 amino acids long. The CDR3 DNA follows: TGTGCCAGCAGCTTAGGTCGCAGGGGCCGCCGGGGTGAGCAGTTCTTC. Translated, it gives CASSLGRRGRRGEQFF.

The chain employs TRBV4-2 and TRBJ2-7, with TRBD2 identical over 8 bases. CDR3 size: 14 residues. Germline CDR1 LGHNA, CDR2 YNFKEQ. Germline trimming cut 3 bases from V and 2 bases from J; bases unmatched to any gene: 3. CDR3 in amino acids: CASSHNGRAYEQYF. For the CDR3, the DNA is TGTGCCAGCAGCCATAACGGGAGGGCCTACGAGCAGTACTTC.

The chain joins TRBV2 to TRBJ2-7, with 14 bases fitting TRBD2. With V trimmed by 6 bases and J by 4 bases, 5 bases remained unmatched. The CDR3 contains 15 residues. Germline values: CDR1 SNHLY, CDR2 FYNNEI. The CDR3 spells CASRDGLAGGYEQYF. Written as DNA, the CDR3 is TGTGCCAGCAGGGACGGACTAGCGGGAGGTTACGAGCAGTACTTC.

The chain recombines TRBV15 with TRBJ2-3; D is perhaps TRBD2 (5 bases). Trimming took 0 bases from V and 3 from J, leaving 19 bases between them. CDR3 length: 18 amino acids. Germline V CDR1 and CDR2: LNHNV, YYDKDF (reference sequence). The CDR3, as DNA: TGTGCCACCAGCAGAGATAGACTGAGGACGGGGTTTACAGATACGCAGTATTTT. This translates into CATSRDRLRTGFTDTQYF.

CDR3 amino acids: CASSQGGQGGGEKLFF. CDR3 nucleotide sequence: TGCGCCAGCAGCCAAGGTGGTCAAGGGGGCGGTGAAAAACTGTTTTTT. This chain joins TRBV4-3 and TRBJ1-4; TRBD1 matches 7 bases. J was trimmed by 7 bases and V by 1 base; bases with no gene match: 9. Germline CDR1 LGHNA, CDR2 YSLEER. The CDR3 loop spans 16 amino acids.

The chain has TRBV5-1 and TRBJ1-1; the D is unclear. V was shortened by 5 bases and J by 5 bases, with 16 bases between the two germline ends. From germline, CDR1 is SGHRS and CDR2 YFSETQ. CDR3 length equals 14 residues. The CDR3 spells CASSFAGPGTEAFF. The CDR3 DNA reads as TGCGCCAGCAGTTTTGCCGGCCCGGGTACTGAAGCTTTCTTT.

The V gene is TRBV18, the J gene TRBJ2-6, with 11 positions matching TRBD1. After removal of 3 bases from V and 4 bases from J, the junction contained 5 bases not matched to a gene. The CDR3 runs to 17 residues. Germline V gene lookup returns CDR1 KGHSH and CDR2 LQKENI. In DNA form, the CDR3 reads TGTGCCAGCTCACCCGGGACAGGGGGACCCGGGGCCAACGTCCTGACTTTC. It translates to CASSPGTGGPGANVLTF.

The rearrangement links TRBV28 to TRBJ2-7, with TRBD2 identical over 7 bases. This CDR3 comprises 15 residues. The germline gives CDR1 MDHEN, CDR2 SYDVKM. V lost 7 bases to trimming and J lost 1 base; unmatched junction nucleotides: 10. Here the CDR3 DNA reads TGTGCCAGCACCCCGTTCCCGCGGGGGTCCTACGAGCAGTACTTC. Translation gives CASTPFPRGSYEQYF.

The V and J genes are TRBV28 and TRBJ1-3; 9 bases fit TRBD1. This CDR3 has 15 residues. The V gene's germline CDR1 is MDHEN and CDR2 SYDVKM. V lost 5 bases, J lost 4 bases, and 6 bases stayed unmatched. The CDR3 DNA reads TGTGCCAGCAGTCCACCAGGACAGGGGGGAAACACCATATATTTT. Translated: CASSPPGQGGNTIYF. The full variable domain, rest sourced from reference TRBV28 and TRBJ1-3, is DVKVTQSSRYLVKRTGEKVFLECVQDMDHENMFWYRQDPGLGLRLIYFSYDVKMKEKGDIPEGYSVSREKKERFSLILESASTNQTSMYLCASSPPGQGGNTIYFGEGSWLTVV.